This T cell receptor (beta chain) was obtained from a study of CD8 T cells in Susac syndrome. J lost 6 bases, V lost 6 bases, and 2 bases had no gene match. The CDR3 runs to 11 residues. Germline-derived CDR1 and CDR2 are LNHDA and SQIVND (reference sequence). When the RNA was reverse transcribed, random hexamers were used with an input of about 0.5 to 1 ug. TCRdb independently ran MiXCR on the immunoSEQ multiplex PCR reads; one entry per CDR3 protein. The sample contains about 180,000 distinct CDR3 sequences, roughly 94% of which appear only once. The receptor comes from a human donor with Susac syndrome. The sequencing sample was made of CD4+ T cells from PBMCs. This chain links TRBV19 with TRBJ2-7, with 7 bases aligning to TRBD1. CDR3 bases: TGTGCCAGTAGGACAGGGATCGAGCAGTACTTC. Translated, it gives CASRTGIEQYF.